These 26 T cell receptor beta chains originate from one sample sequenced in a study of blood T cell repertoires in COVID-19 (dated by TCRdb to the early 2020s). Library construction relied on the immunoSEQ multiplex PCR assay. Here the immuneACCESS table is served through TCRdb, limited to in-frame sequences with V and J called. Missing clones are a known gap in these copies; in checked studies unresolved V genes cover under half, and the rest lacks a known reason. This sample is represented by fewer than 180,000 clones; roughly 85% of them were singletons. The leading ten clones occupy about 3.5% of the sample. Sequencing was carried out using peripheral blood. The source of these receptors is an older man with acute or convalescent COVID-19.

The chain couples TRBV18 to TRBJ2-7, with a weak D call TRBD2 (6 bases). CDR3 length: 15 residues. Germline V gene data show CDR1 as KGHSH and CDR2 as LQKENI. The V and J ends lost 5 bases and 0 bases respectively, with 14 bases between them. The CDR3 coding sequence is TGTGCCAGCTCAGGAAGGGACGGGAGCTCCTACGAGCAGTACTTC. This sequence encodes CASSGRDGSSYEQYF. Full variable domain (missing parts from reference TRBV18 and TRBJ2-7): NAGVMQNPRHLVRRRGQEARLRCSPMKGHSHVYWYRQLPEEGLKFMVYLQKENIIDESGMPKERFSAEFPKEGPSILRIQQVVRGDSAAYFCASSGRDGSSYEQYFGPGTRLTVT.

V gene TRBV5-1 combines with J gene TRBJ2-7; 10 nucleotides match TRBD1. This CDR3 is built from 14 residues. J lost 5 bases, V lost 4 bases, and 6 bases had no gene match. The germline V gene encodes CDR1 SGHRS and CDR2 YFSETQ. The CDR3 reads CASSPGQGLHEQYF. CDR3 coding DNA: TGCGCCAGCAGCCCGGGACAGGGGTTGCACGAGCAGTACTTC.

This clone has a single count. The chain combines TRBV10-1 with TRBJ1-1; TRBD1 agrees at 7 bases. This CDR3 contains 14 residues. Trimming took 2 bases from V and 10 from J; bases not matched to a gene: 10. Germline CDR1 is WNHNN and CDR2 is SYGVQD (reference sequence). CDR3 loop: CASSEARHRGRAFF. CDR3 sequence (DNA): TGCGCCAGCAGTGAGGCTCGGCACAGGGGCAGAGCTTTCTTT.

This chain connects TRBV27 to TRBJ2-7, with TRBD2 matching over 10 bases. In germline, CDR1 is MNHEY, CDR2 SMNVEV (reference sequence). The CDR3 totals 15 residues. The V and J ends lost 3 bases and 6 bases, in that order; junction bases with no gene match: 8. CDR3 loop: CASSFVSGRAGEQYF. The CDR3 nucleotides are TGTGCCAGCAGTTTCGTCAGCGGGAGGGCCGGCGAGCAGTACTTC.

The V and J genes are TRBV10-3 and TRBJ1-6; D is possibly TRBD1 (6 bases). Germline CDR1 is ENHRY and CDR2 is SYGVKD. This CDR3 comprises 15 residues. The V end was cut by 1 base, the J end by 8 bases, with 12 bases between. The CDR3 region is CAISELGAGDSPLHF. The CDR3 DNA follows: TGTGCCATCAGTGAGTTGGGGGCCGGGGATTCACCCCTCCACTTT.

This sequence joins TRBV3-1 (or the pseudogene TRBV3-2) and TRBJ2-2; 15 bases agree with TRBD2. Germline V lookup: CDR1 LGHDT, CDR2 YNNKEL (reference sequence). With V trimmed by 6 bases and J by 3 bases, 5 bases remained unmatched. The CDR3 extends over 17 amino acids. The CDR3 loop reads CASRQGLAGGYTGELFF. The DNA for the CDR3 is TGTGCCAGCAGACAGGGACTAGCGGGAGGTTACACCGGGGAGCTGTTTTTT.

The sample holds a few counts of this clone. This sequence joins TRBV6-2 or TRBV6-3 and TRBJ2-5; possible D gene TRBD2, 6 bases. The CDR3 has 15 amino acids. Trimming took off 0 bases at V and 1 base at J, with 9 bases between the two ends. Germline loops: CDR1 MNHEY, CDR2 SVGEGT. CDR3 amino acids: CASSYSWRGQETQYF. Written as DNA, the CDR3 is TGTGCCAGCAGTTACTCGTGGCGGGGCCAAGAGACCCAGTACTTC.

V gene TRBV9 combines with J gene TRBJ1-1; TRBD1 might be the D (6 bases). This CDR3 has 17 residues. The V end was cut by 4 bases, the J end by 0 bases, with 19 bases between. Per germline, CDR1 SGDLS and CDR2 YYNGEE. CDR3 sequence (DNA): TGTGCCAGCAGCCCTGGTTGGGGGCAACTTATGAACACTGAAGCTTTCTTT. Protein: CASSPGWGQLMNTEAFF.

The gene calls are TRBV7-3 and TRBJ2-7; TRBD2 might be the D (5 bases). The CDR3 covers 13 residues. Germline V lookup: CDR1 SGHTA, CDR2 FQGTGA. The ends were cut back, 5 bases at V and 6 bases at J, with 14 bases in the middle. CDR3 sequence reads: CASSPLPEGEQYF. The DNA for the CDR3 is TGTGCCAGCAGCCCCCTCCCAGAGGGCGAGCAGTACTTC.

V usage is TRBV7-9 and J usage is TRBJ2-2; TRBD1 is a possible D gene (5 bases). This CDR3 has 15 amino acids. The V gene lost 2 bases and the J gene lost 0 bases, with 7 bases spanning the gap. In germline, CDR1 is SEHNR, CDR2 FQNEAQ (reference sequence). The CDR3 is CASSLQGANTGELFF. DNA of the CDR3: TGTGCCAGCAGCTTACAGGGTGCGAACACCGGGGAGCTGTTTTTT.

The chain links TRBV6-5 to TRBJ2-7, with 7 bases lining up with TRBD1. Germline V gene data show CDR1 as MNHEY and CDR2 as SVGAGI. The V gene end was trimmed by 6 bases and the J gene end by 6 bases; junction bases not matched to a gene: 5. The length of the CDR3 is 12 residues. In DNA form, the CDR3 reads TGTGCCAGCAGGATGACAGGGCGCGAGCAGTACTTC. The encoded protein is CASRMTGREQYF.

V is TRBV7-2 and J is TRBJ2-1, with 9 bases identical to TRBD2. Germline V lookup: CDR1 SGHTA, CDR2 FQGNSA. The CDR3 sequence is 16 residues long. V dropped 5 bases and J dropped 9; count of bases not matched to a gene: 14. CDR3 coding DNA: TGTGCCAGCAGCCCTCGAGGGCCTAGCGGGACCGGTGAGCAGTTCTTC. Amino acids: CASSPRGPSGTGEQFF.

Points on this clone: Other DNA variants within this sample encode the same CDR3. The gene calls are TRBV6-6 and TRBJ1-4, with D perhaps matching TRBD1 (5 bases). The germline V gene has CDR1 MNHNY and CDR2 SVGAGI (reference sequence). The CDR3 is made up of 13 amino acids. V lost 2 bases and J 7 bases, leaving 8 bases between the germline ends. Here the CDR3 reads CASSYTGGEKLFF. The CDR3 bases are TGTGCCAGCAGTTACACCGGGGGTGAAAAACTGTTTTTT.

A single count supports this clone. The chain recombines TRBV5-4 with TRBJ2-2; TRBD2 matches 9 bases. CDR3 length equals 16 residues. Trimming took 3 bases from V and 4 from J; bases not matched to a gene: 7. The V gene's germline CDR1 is SGHNT and CDR2 YYREEE (reference sequence). The DNA for the CDR3 is TGTGCCAGCAGCTCTATAGCGGGGGCGAGCACCGGGGAGCTGTTTTTT. It yields the protein CASSSIAGASTGELFF.

This clone has more than one count but fewer than ten. The J gene is TRBJ2-7, the V gene TRBV11-2; 8 positions match TRBD1. The V gene's germline CDR1 is SGHAT and CDR2 FQNNGV. The CDR3 runs to 14 residues. J gave up 7 bases and V 1 base, and 6 bases lay outside the gene matches. CDR3 in DNA: TGTGCCAGCAGCTTAGTTCAGGGGGCGATTGAGCAGTACTTC. Translated, it gives CASSLVQGAIEQYF.

This clone appeared a single time. This chain links TRBV29-1 with TRBJ2-5; 14 nucleotides match TRBD2. After removal of 6 bases from V and 6 bases from J, the junction contained 6 bases not matched to a gene. Germline-derived CDR1 and CDR2 are SQVTM and ANQGSEA. CDR3 length: 14 residues. The DNA for the CDR3 is TGCAGCGTGGGGACTAGCGGGAGTAATAAGACCCAGTACTTC. As protein: CSVGTSGSNKTQYF.

This clone has a single count. V usage is TRBV5-1 and J usage is TRBJ2-1; D is unclear. Germline V gives CDR1 SGHRS, CDR2 YFSETQ. The germline V and J ends were trimmed by 0 bases and 4 bases, with 5 bases remaining between them. The CDR3 contains 13 residues. CDR3 loop: CASSLGLYNEQFF. CDR3 bases: TGCGCCAGCAGCTTGGGGCTGTACAATGAGCAGTTCTTC.

V is TRBV5-5 and J is TRBJ2-6, with D possibly matching TRBD1 (5 bases). V was pared by 0 bases and J by 2 bases, with 6 bases between. Germline CDR1 SGHKS, CDR2 YYEKEE (reference sequence). CDR3 length: 15 residues. The CDR3 protein is CASSLGGTGANVLTF. The CDR3 coding sequence is TGTGCCAGCAGCTTGGGGGGCACTGGGGCCAACGTCCTGACTTTC.

This chain connects TRBV14 to TRBJ1-4; 8 bases are a match to TRBD1. Germline V gene lookup returns CDR1 SGHDN and CDR2 FVKESK. This CDR3 is built from 17 residues. V lost 1 base to trimming and J lost 8 bases; unmatched junction nucleotides: 12. This CDR3 reads CASSQGLTGGRWEKLFF. CDR3 sequence (DNA): TGTGCCAGCAGCCAAGGTCTAACAGGGGGGCGTTGGGAAAAACTGTTTTTT.

V is TRBV6-6 and J is TRBJ2-5; D is uncertain. The CDR3 is 12 amino acids. The germline V and J ends were trimmed by 4 bases and 1 base, with 4 bases remaining between them. Germline CDR1 and CDR2: MNHNY and SVGAGI (reference sequence). As DNA, the CDR3 is TGTGCCAGCAGTTTCCGCCAAGAGACCCAGTACTTC. Translated: CASSFRQETQYF.

This chain uses TRBV6-1 with TRBJ2-7, with D uncertain. CDR3 length: 14 residues. Deletions cut 1 base from V and 3 bases from J, with 10 bases between. CDR1 and CDR2 from the germline V gene are MNHNS and SASEGT. The CDR3 DNA reads as TGTGCCAGCAGTGAAGGGCGGCAGATCTACGAGCAGTACTTC. Amino acids: CASSEGRQIYEQYF.

This chain connects TRBV5-4 to TRBJ2-7; 13 bases agree with TRBD2. This CDR3 contains 15 residues. Germline lookup yields CDR1 SGHNT and CDR2 YYREEE (reference sequence). V dropped 4 bases and J dropped 6; count of bases not matched to a gene: 7. The CDR3 DNA sequence: TGTGCCAGCAGCCGGACTAGCGGGAGTTTTCGCGAGCAGTACTTC. It translates to CASSRTSGSFREQYF.

The chain carries TRBV7-8 and TRBJ2-7; a weak D match, TRBD1 (5 bases). Looked up from germline, CDR1 is SGHVS and CDR2 is FQNEAQ. V lost 1 base and J lost 3, with 28 bases in between. CDR3 size: 20 residues. The CDR3 is CASSLGLLGPGRTRIYEQYF. The CDR3 DNA follows: TGTGCCAGCAGCTTAGGCCTACTCGGACCAGGGCGAACCCGTATCTACGAGCAGTACTTC.

This chain connects TRBV5-8 to TRBJ2-2; no clear D. The germline V gene encodes CDR1 SGHTS and CDR2 YDEGEE. The CDR3 sequence is 11 residues long. Trimming left V 0 bases short and J 17 bases short, with 11 bases between. The CDR3 sequence: CASSLVRGCFF. The DNA of the CDR3 is TGTGCCAGCAGCTTGGTTCGTGGCTGTTTTTTT.

The chain recombines TRBV10-1 with TRBJ1-3; 8 bases fit TRBD1. This CDR3 comprises 18 residues. CDR1 WNHNN and CDR2 SYGVQD come from the germline V gene (reference sequence). With V trimmed by 0 bases and J by 0 bases, 7 bases remained unmatched. The CDR3 DNA is TGCGCCAGCAGTGAGTCGATCGCGGGACAGGACTCTGGAAACACCATATATTTT. This gives the protein CASSESIAGQDSGNTIYF.

This clone has a handful of counts. The genes are TRBV5-8 and TRBJ2-4, with 7 positions matching TRBD2. Germline-derived CDR1 and CDR2 are SGHTS and YDEGEE. The junction had 7 bases not matched to a gene; V was cut back by 1 base and J by 9 bases. There are 14 residues in the CDR3. Here the CDR3 DNA reads TGTGCCAGCAGCTTGTCCCCGGGCGGGGGCATTCAGTACTTC. Its protein is CASSLSPGGGIQYF.